The 31 T cell receptor beta chains reported below all come from one sample, sequenced in a study of long-term antiretroviral therapy in people with HIV. Survey-level immunoSEQ v3.0 assays were run. Only in-frame clones appear in the TCRdb table, and some are missing; sequencing was by immunoSEQ multiplex PCR. The table has about 28,000 clones, approximately 85% seen once. Sequencing was performed on unsorted PBMCs, taken 0.8 years before starting antiretroviral therapy. These receptors originate from a young man with HIV.

This rearrangement joins TRBV4-1 to TRBJ1-3; D is perhaps TRBD1 (6 bases). Germline-derived CDR1 and CDR2 are MGHRA and YSYEKL. The CDR3 loop spans 16 amino acids. The germline V and J ends were trimmed by 7 bases and 4 bases, with 20 bases remaining between them. CDR3 residues: CASTFSAGGEGNTIYF. The CDR3 DNA is TGCGCCAGCACCTTTTCTGCTGGGGGCGAAGGAAACACCATATATTTT.

The chain carries TRBV6-6 and TRBJ1-5; D gene uncertain. V lost 5 bases and J 0 bases, leaving 8 bases between the germline ends. Germline lookup yields CDR1 MNHNY and CDR2 SVGAGI (reference sequence). The CDR3 sequence is 14 residues long. CDR3: CASSTVNSNQPQHF. In DNA form, the CDR3 reads TGTGCCAGCAGTACAGTCAATAGCAATCAGCCCCAGCATTTT.

The rearrangement joins TRBV7-2 to TRBJ2-1; D may be TRBD2 (6 bases). Germline V gene lookup returns CDR1 SGHTA and CDR2 FQGNSA. Trimming pared 7 bases from V and 5 bases from J, leaving 24 bases between. This CDR3 contains 17 residues. For the CDR3, the DNA is TGTGCCAGCACCCCCGGGACGTCCGGGAGAGAAAACAATGAGCAGTTCTTC. Its protein is CASTPGTSGRENNEQFF.

This rearrangement joins TRBV5-1 to TRBJ2-1; D is tentatively TRBD1 or TRBD2 (5 bases each). Per the germline V gene, CDR1 is SGHRS and CDR2 is YFSETQ. The CDR3 sequence is 15 residues long. The V gene lost 2 bases and the J gene lost 8 bases, with 17 bases spanning the gap. The CDR3 DNA is TGCGCCAGCAGCTTTGTCCCGGGACCTTCTTATGAGCAGTTCTTC. It specifies CASSFVPGPSYEQFF. Combining the CDR3 with reference TRBV5-1 and TRBJ2-1 gives the whole variable domain KAGVTQTPRYLIKTRGQQVTLSCSPISGHRSVSWYQQTPGQGLQFLFEYFSETQRNKGNFPGRFSGRQFSNSRSEMNVSTLELGDSALYLCASSFVPGPSYEQFFGPGTRLTVL.

The V gene is TRBV11-2, the J gene TRBJ1-2; D is uncertain. Germline CDR1 SGHAT, CDR2 FQNNGV. This CDR3 is 15 amino acids long. V lost 5 bases and J 0 bases, leaving 13 bases between the germline ends. The CDR3 loop is CASSHRLLANYGYTF. CDR3 bases: TGTGCCAGCAGCCACAGACTCCTAGCTAACTATGGCTACACCTTC.

The chain recombines TRBV7-2 with TRBJ1-2, with D possibly matching TRBD1 (5 bases). V lost 1 base and J lost 4, with 10 bases in between. The germline V gene encodes CDR1 SGHTA and CDR2 FQGNSA. The CDR3 covers 14 residues. CDR3 sequence: CASSLGGRSYGYTF. CDR3 sequence (DNA): TGTGCCAGCAGCTTAGGGGGCAGGAGCTATGGCTACACCTTC. The complete variable domain, with remaining parts taken from reference TRBV7-2 and TRBJ1-2, reads GAGVSQSPSNKVTEKGKDVELRCDPISGHTALYWYRQSLGQGLEFLIYFQGNSAPDKSGLPSDRFSAERTGGSVSTLTIQRTQQEDSAVYLCASSLGGRSYGYTFGSGTRLTVV.

The gene calls are TRBV5-1 and TRBJ2-1; either TRBD1 or TRBD2 may fit D (6 bases each). This CDR3 is 14 amino acids long. V lost 4 bases and J lost 8, with 16 bases in between. Germline V lookup: CDR1 SGHRS, CDR2 YFSETQ. The CDR3 DNA is TGCGCCAGCAGCCCGGGGGCATCCCGGTATGAGCAGTTCTTC. Encoded protein: CASSPGASRYEQFF.

The J gene is TRBJ1-5, the V gene TRBV18, with D unclear. The CDR3 runs 12 residues. The germline V gene encodes CDR1 KGHSH and CDR2 LQKENI. The V and J ends lost 2 bases and 7 bases respectively, with 6 bases between them. CDR3 nucleotide sequence: TGTGCCAGCTCACCAATAGGACAGCCCCAGCATTTT. Protein product: CASSPIGQPQHF.

The gene calls are TRBV6-5 and TRBJ1-2; D gene unclear. Germline loops: CDR1 MNHEY, CDR2 SVGAGI. Trimming left V 0 bases short and J 6 bases short, with 14 bases between. The CDR3 has 15 amino acids. The CDR3 region is CASSYSRGQANGYTF. CDR3 nucleotide sequence: TGTGCCAGCAGTTACTCGAGAGGGCAGGCGAATGGCTACACCTTC.

The gene calls are TRBV19 and TRBJ1-1; tentatively, D is TRBD1 (6 bases). CDR1 is LNHDA and CDR2 is SQIVND in the germline V gene (reference sequence). The V end was cut by 5 bases, the J end by 4 bases, with 17 bases between. The CDR3 has 15 amino acids. The CDR3 coding sequence is TGTGCCAGTAGTGATTCGGGGGCAAAGGGCACTGAAGCTTTCTTT. Its translation is CASSDSGAKGTEAFF.

The CDR3 sequence: CATYPSGTGIFYEQYF. DNA for the CDR3: TGTGCCACCTACCCCTCCGGGACAGGGATATTCTACGAGCAGTACTTC. The gene calls are TRBV28 and TRBJ2-7; 9 bases are a match to TRBD1. The V gene's germline CDR1 is MDHEN and CDR2 SYDVKM. The junction had 16 bases not matched to a gene; V was cut back by 10 bases and J by 3 bases. This CDR3 is 16 amino acids long.

This chain connects TRBV7-2 to TRBJ2-1; TRBD2 matches at 9 bases. CDR1 and CDR2 from the germline V gene are SGHTA and FQGNSA. The V gene end was trimmed by 1 base and the J gene end by 9 bases; junction bases not matched to a gene: 7. The CDR3 loop spans 15 amino acids. The CDR3 sequence: CASSLEGGREGEQFF. CDR3 nucleotide sequence: TGTGCCAGCAGCTTAGAAGGCGGGCGGGAGGGTGAGCAGTTCTTC.

This rearrangement joins TRBV5-1 to TRBJ1-2; 12 bases are a match to TRBD1. The CDR3 length is 13 residues. CDR1 and CDR2 from the germline V gene are SGHRS and YFSETQ. J was trimmed by 8 bases and V by 4 bases; bases with no gene match: 3. CDR3 protein: CASSAGQGAGYTF. In DNA, the CDR3 is TGCGCCAGCAGCGCGGGACAGGGGGCGGGCTACACCTTC.

The genes are TRBV6-5 and TRBJ1-5; D call uncertain. The CDR3 loop spans 15 amino acids. CDR1 MNHEY and CDR2 SVGAGI come from the germline V gene. Trimming took 0 bases from V and 6 from J, leaving 12 bases between them. CDR3 region: CASSYSVYDGQPQHF. The CDR3 nucleotides are TGTGCCAGCAGTTACTCTGTCTACGACGGTCAGCCCCAGCATTTT.

This clone has just a few counts. The CDR3 sequence: CASTRRSERGGELFF. The CDR3 DNA sequence: TGTGCCAGCACCCGGAGGTCGGAGAGAGGCGGGGAGCTGTTTTTT. The chain links TRBV9 to TRBJ2-2; possibly TRBD2 for D (5 bases). The V end lost 6 bases, the J end lost 7 bases, and 19 bases lay between the germline ends. The CDR3 runs 15 residues. Germline CDR1 SGDLS, CDR2 YYNGEE.

V gene TRBV15 combines with J gene TRBJ2-7; TRBD1 matches at 9 bases. Trimming cost V 1 base and J 5 bases; bases outside gene matches: 6. Germline-derived CDR1 and CDR2 are LNHNV and YYDKDF (reference sequence). The length of the CDR3 is 15 residues. The CDR3 DNA is TGTGCCACCAGCAGAGCCACAGGGGGCTTCAACGAGCAGTACTTC. Encoded protein: CATSRATGGFNEQYF.

This chain uses TRBV11-3 with TRBJ2-7; a possible D gene is TRBD1 (6 bases). CDR3 length: 13 amino acids. V was shortened by 3 bases and J by 3 bases, with 9 bases between the two germline ends. Germline CDR1 SGHNT, CDR2 YENEEA. The CDR3 is CASSFGRGYEQYF. CDR3 bases: TGTGCCAGCAGCTTCGGCAGGGGCTACGAGCAGTACTTC.

The CDR3: CASSVTGRGVTF. In DNA form, the CDR3 reads TGTGCCAGCAGTGTTACAGGGCGTGGGGTCACCTTC. J is TRBJ1-2 and V is TRBV6-1, with a weak D call TRBD1 (6 bases). In germline, CDR1 is MNHNS, CDR2 SASEGT. V was shortened by 4 bases and J by 13 bases, with 16 bases between the two germline ends. This CDR3 is 12 amino acids long.

The rearrangement uses TRBV20-1 and TRBJ2-5; no definite D call. The germline V gene encodes CDR1 DFQATT and CDR2 SNEGSKA (reference sequence). The V gene lost 6 bases and the J gene lost 5 bases, with 7 bases spanning the gap. There are 10 residues in the CDR3. The CDR3 DNA reads TGCAGTGCGGGATACGAGACCCAGTACTTC. It yields the protein CSAGYETQYF.

The rearrangement links TRBV9 to TRBJ2-3; D call uncertain. The CDR3 runs to 12 residues. The germline gives CDR1 SGDLS, CDR2 YYNGEE. V lost 3 bases, J lost 6 bases, and 8 bases lay in between. CDR3 protein: CASSDTRDTQYF. DNA for the CDR3: TGTGCCAGCAGCGACACCCGGGATACGCAGTATTTT.

V and J are TRBV28 and TRBJ2-5, with TRBD2 matching 9 bases. Germline V CDR1 and CDR2: MDHEN, SYDVKM. CDR3 length: 15 residues. V lost 3 bases and J lost 6; bases outside the gene matches: 8. The CDR3 nucleotides are TGTGCCAGCAGTTTTTGGACTAGCGATGAACAGACCCAGTACTTC. Translating gives CASSFWTSDEQTQYF.

The chain uses TRBV15 and TRBJ1-6; a possible D gene is TRBD1 (5 bases). The CDR3 covers 16 residues. CDR1 is LNHNV, CDR2 YYDKDF, per germline (reference sequence). Trimming shortened V by 3 bases and J by 9 bases, and 18 bases separated the two germline ends. The CDR3 DNA reads TGTGCCACCAGCAGTGCGAACACAGGATCCCTTTCACCCCTCCACTTT. This sequence encodes CATSSANTGSLSPLHF.

The rearrangement uses TRBV10-3 and TRBJ2-7, with D possibly matching TRBD1 (5 bases). Germline V gene sequence: CDR1 ENHRY, CDR2 SYGVKD. V was trimmed by 5 bases and J by 3 bases, leaving 8 bases between them. This CDR3 contains 12 residues. The CDR3 protein is CAISQGVYEQYF. CDR3 sequence (DNA): TGTGCCATCAGTCAGGGTGTCTACGAGCAGTACTTC.

CDR3 in DNA: TGTGCCATCAGTTTCGGACTAGCGGGAGGGCCGGGCGGGGAGCTGTTTTTT. As protein: CAISFGLAGGPGGELFF. The rearrangement joins TRBV10-3 to TRBJ2-2; TRBD2 aligns across 15 bases. This CDR3 region has 17 residues. Germline-derived CDR1 and CDR2 are ENHRY and SYGVKD. The V segment lost 5 bases and the J segment 7 bases; nucleotides outside the gene matches: 8.

This chain joins TRBV27 and TRBJ2-3; unclear D gene. Germline V gene sequence: CDR1 MNHEY, CDR2 SMNVEV (reference sequence). This CDR3 region has 14 residues. Trimming stripped 4 bases from V and 0 bases from J, with 8 bases between. The CDR3 loop reads CASSSYPSTDTQYF. CDR3 DNA sequence: TGTGCCAGCAGTTCCTATCCTAGCACAGATACGCAGTATTTT.

The chain links TRBV9 to TRBJ1-1; D is ambiguous. CDR3 length: 15 amino acids. Germline CDR1 reads SGDLS; CDR2 reads YYNGEE. V lost 0 bases and J lost 3, with 12 bases in between. CDR3 nucleotide sequence: TGTGCCAGCAGCGTAGGAGTGGGAAAGGACACTGAAGCTTTCTTT. Protein sequence: CASSVGVGKDTEAFF.

The sample holds one count of this clone. The chain couples TRBV7-6 to TRBJ2-7; TRBD1 is a possible D gene (5 bases). The CDR3 consists of 15 residues. Per the germline V gene, CDR1 is SGHVS and CDR2 is FNYEAQ. With 2 bases removed from V and 5 bases from J, the gap between germline ends came to 16 bases. For the CDR3, the DNA is TGTGCCAGCAGCTTATCGTCCGGCAGGGCCAACGAGCAGTACTTC. Protein: CASSLSSGRANEQYF.

This clone came up a few times. CDR3 DNA sequence: TGTGCCAGCTTTCTCATGGGGGGCAATCAGCCCCAGCATTTT. Translated: CASFLMGGNQPQHF. The chain links TRBV28 to TRBJ1-5; D may be TRBD1 (5 bases). Trimming took 8 bases from V and 2 from J, leaving 13 bases between them. In germline, CDR1 is MDHEN, CDR2 SYDVKM. This CDR3 contains 14 residues.

This chain uses TRBV12-5 with TRBJ1-4; TRBD1 agrees at 9 bases. The CDR3 contains 14 residues. V was clipped by 1 base and J by 6 bases; unmatched bases: 0. Germline V gene sequence: CDR1 LGHNT, CDR2 FRNRAP. CDR3 DNA: TGTGCTAGTGGTTTGGGGACAGGGGATGAAAAACTGTTTTTT. Translated, it gives CASGLGTGDEKLFF.

The chain joins TRBV6-6 to TRBJ2-3; the match to TRBD2 covers 7 bases. The CDR3 is 12 amino acids. V shed 6 bases, J shed 6 bases, and the junction held 3 bases outside the gene matches. Germline V gene lookup returns CDR1 MNHNY and CDR2 SVGAGI (reference sequence). Here the CDR3 reads CASRRESDTQYF. The DNA of the CDR3 is TGTGCCAGCAGGCGGGAGTCGGATACGCAGTATTTT.

The genes are TRBV6-1 and TRBJ2-3; no firm D call. V was trimmed by 8 bases and J by 6 bases, leaving 18 bases between them. The germline CDR1 and CDR2 sequences are MNHNS and SASEGT. The CDR3 covers 14 residues. CDR3 in amino acids: CASEVGSGPDTQYF. The CDR3 DNA sequence: TGTGCCAGCGAAGTAGGGTCTGGACCTGATACGCAGTATTTT.